The rows below give T cell receptor beta chains drawn from one sample of a study of identical twins. TCRdb recomputed calls from the 5' RACE reads with MiXCR, one row per CDR3 protein. The sample has 200,000 to 250,000 distinct CDR3 sequences, 5.5% to 8% seen once. The same data also contributed to another study, on yellow fever vaccine responses in identical twins.

Sequenced material: memory (CD45RO+) T cells sorted from blood. The source is a woman aged 18-29 years in good health. CDR3s include the opening cysteine and the closing phenylalanine or tryptophan. The order of the fields is J gene, clone size, V gene, D gene, CDR3 protein, CDR3 DNA. D genes are given only for firm matches. Clone sizes are given selectively: once, few, many, or a class where the clone is expanded.

TRBJ2-5,.,TRBV4-2,.,CASSQDGGLSIQETQYF,TGTGCCAGCAGCCAAGATGGGGGCTTGAGCATTCAAGAGACCCAGTACTTC
TRBJ2-3,many,TRBV27,TRBD2,CASRGLAGYTDTQYF,TGTGCCAGCAGAGGACTAGCGGGATACACAGATACGCAGTATTTT
TRBJ2-5,few,TRBV14,.,CASSQELQETQYF,TGTGCCAGCAGCCAAGAACTGCAAGAGACCCAGTACTTC
TRBJ1-2,.,TRBV12-3/TRBV12-4,.,CASSSGTTHYGYTF,TGTGCCAGCAGCTCAGGGACCACACACTATGGCTACACCTTC
TRBJ2-3,many,TRBV7-2,.,CASSLVGIAASDTQYF,TGTGCCAGCAGCTTAGTCGGTATAGCAGCATCAGATACGCAGTATTTT
TRBJ1-5,.,TRBV20-1,.,CSATRMGGQPQHF,TGCAGTGCTACCCGGATGGGGGGTCAGCCCCAGCATTTT
TRBJ2-5,.,TRBV2,TRBD1,CASSWGQGIGETQYF,TGTGCCAGCAGTTGGGGACAGGGAATTGGAGAGACCCAGTACTTC
TRBJ2-4,few,TRBV21-1,.,CASSIGRQERAKNIQYF,TGTGCCAGCAGCATAGGTAGACAGGAGAGGGCCAAAAACATTCAGTACTTC
TRBJ2-1,many,TRBV4-2,TRBD2,CASSHVGLAGEQFF,TGTGCCAGCAGCCATGTGGGACTAGCGGGAGAGCAGTTCTTC
TRBJ2-1,.,TRBV11-2,.,CASSLRDTIPVGQFF,TGTGCCAGCAGCCTCCGGGACACGATCCCGGTCGGGCAGTTCTTC
TRBJ2-1,few,TRBV6-1,.,CASRNRVGNEQFF,TGTGCCAGCAGGAACAGGGTGGGGAATGAGCAGTTCTTC
TRBJ1-2,many,TRBV29-1,.,CSVEGPDRPSGYTF,TGCAGCGTTGAAGGCCCCGACAGGCCCTCTGGCTACACCTTC
TRBJ2-2,many,TRBV20-1,.,CSARDLLVDTGELFF,TGCAGTGCTAGAGATCTACTAGTGGACACCGGGGAGCTGTTTTTT
TRBJ1-5,.,TRBV18,TRBD1,CASSTAGTDNQPQHF,TGTGCCAGCTCAACAGCCGGGACAGATAATCAGCCCCAGCATTTT
TRBJ2-5,many,TRBV7-9,.,CASSLESGTETQYF,TGTGCCAGCAGCTTAGAATCAGGAACAGAGACCCAGTACTTC
TRBJ2-7,few,TRBV10-3,.,CAISESVDEQYF,TGTGCCATCAGTGAGTCGGTCGACGAGCAGTACTTC
TRBJ2-3,few,TRBV7-6,.,CASSLSDSRTDTQYF,TGTGCCAGCAGCTTAAGCGACTCCAGGACAGATACGCAGTATTTT
TRBJ2-1,.,TRBV11-3,.,CASRGPSYNEQFF,TGTGCCAGCAGGGGACCCTCCTACAATGAGCAGTTCTTC
TRBJ2-5,.,TRBV6-1,.,CASSEGFQETQYF,TGTGCCAGCAGCGAAGGATTCCAAGAGACCCAGTACTTC
TRBJ2-5,few,TRBV4-1,TRBD2,CASSQAASGGGETQYF,TGCGCCAGCAGCCAAGCGGCTAGCGGGGGTGGGGAGACCCAGTACTTC
TRBJ2-7,few,TRBV10-3,TRBD1,CAIRPGQSYEQYF,TGTGCCATCAGACCGGGACAGTCCTACGAGCAGTACTTC
TRBJ2-3,many,TRBV5-6,.,CASSFKQTSTDTQYF,TGTGCCAGCAGCTTTAAACAGACCAGCACAGATACGCAGTATTTT
TRBJ2-7,many,TRBV24-1,TRBD2,CATSDRLAGVYEQYF,TGTGCCACCAGTGACAGACTAGCGGGAGTCTACGAGCAGTACTTC
TRBJ2-3,few,TRBV6-4,.,CASSDTRGGTDTQYF,TGTGCCAGCAGTGACACCAGGGGCGGTACAGATACGCAGTATTTT
TRBJ2-1,.,TRBV5-4,TRBD1,CASSLGQGVGNEQFF,TGTGCCAGCAGCTTGGGACAGGGGGTGGGAAATGAGCAGTTCTTC
TRBJ2-1,.,TRBV2,TRBD2,CASSEENSGGNEQFF,TGTGCCAGCAGTGAGGAGAATAGCGGGGGCAATGAGCAGTTCTTC
TRBJ2-7,many,TRBV28,.,CASSLYPAGALGGEQYF,TGTGCCAGCAGTTTATACCCCGCAGGGGCCCTTGGGGGTGAGCAGTACTTC
TRBJ2-3,.,TRBV7-3,TRBD2,CASSLSGLAGGRTDTQYF,TGTGCCAGCAGCCTATCGGGACTAGCGGGAGGGAGGACAGATACGCAGTATTTT
TRBJ2-3,.,TRBV7-2,TRBD1,CASGGGTGKNTQYF,TGTGCCAGCGGGGGTGGGACAGGGAAAAATACGCAGTATTTT
TRBJ2-4,many,TRBV21-1,.,CASSKRGRGWDIQYF,TGTGCCAGCAGCAAAAGGGGCAGGGGTTGGGACATTCAGTACTTC
TRBJ1-6,.,TRBV20-1,TRBD1,CSAAPGQGSGNSPLHF,TGCAGTGCAGCCCCGGGACAGGGGTCGGGGAATTCACCCCTCCACTTT
TRBJ2-7,many,TRBV29-1,TRBD1,CSAGTGQGLIHEQYF,TGCAGCGCTGGGACCGGACAGGGGTTGATCCACGAGCAGTACTTC
TRBJ2-7,few,TRBV12-3/TRBV12-4,.,CASSSTGTFEQYF,TGTGCCAGCAGTTCCACCGGGACATTTGAGCAGTACTTC
TRBJ1-5,.,TRBV7-2,.,CASSLEVTRTVSNQPQHF,TGTGCCAGCAGCTTAGAAGTTACTAGGACGGTTAGCAATCAGCCCCAGCATTTT
TRBJ2-7,many,TRBV12-5,TRBD1,CASGGQGWEQYF,TGTGCTAGTGGAGGACAGGGATGGGAGCAGTACTTC
TRBJ2-1,many,TRBV5-4,.,CASSFFSVVYNEQFF,TGTGCCAGCAGCTTCTTCTCGGTTGTGTACAATGAGCAGTTCTTC
TRBJ2-1,.,TRBV28,.,CASSPPTYNEQFF,TGTGCCAGCAGTCCCCCGACCTACAATGAGCAGTTCTTC
TRBJ2-1,many,TRBV28,TRBD2,CASSLRGRDNEQFF,TGTGCCAGCAGTTTGAGAGGGAGGGACAATGAGCAGTTCTTC
TRBJ2-1,few,TRBV4-2,TRBD2,CASSQPGLPYNEQFF,TGTGCCAGCAGCCAACCGGGACTACCCTACAATGAGCAGTTCTTC
TRBJ1-6,many,TRBV10-3,.,CAISDAQSSYNSPLHF,TGTGCCATCAGTGATGCCCAGAGCTCCTATAATTCACCCCTCCACTTT
TRBJ1-4,.,TRBV3-1,.,CASSQEAPGVGEKLFF,TGTGCCAGCAGCCAAGAGGCCCCGGGGGTAGGAGAAAAACTGTTTTTT
TRBJ1-1,few,TRBV29-1,.,CSVEKGPGRMNTEAFF,TGCAGCGTTGAAAAGGGGCCAGGGCGCATGAACACTGAAGCTTTCTTT
TRBJ2-1,many,TRBV7-6,.,CASSLALPSEGKKVNEQFF,TGTGCCAGCAGCTTAGCGCTACCCTCCGAGGGAAAGAAGGTCAATGAGCAGTTCTTC
TRBJ1-2,few,TRBV28,.,CASSSLTAKPGRNYGYTF,TGTGCCAGCAGTTCATTAACCGCAAAACCGGGAAGGAACTATGGCTACACCTTC
TRBJ1-1,few,TRBV10-3,.,CAIRRSFMNTEAFF,TGTGCCATCCGAAGATCGTTCATGAACACTGAAGCTTTCTTT
TRBJ2-7,many,TRBV10-1,.,CASSDGYEQYF,TGCGCCAGCAGTGACGGATACGAGCAGTACTTC
TRBJ1-5,.,TRBV3-1,.,CASSLQTANQPQHF,TGTGCCAGCAGCCTACAGACAGCGAATCAGCCCCAGCATTTT
TRBJ2-7,few,TRBV12-3/TRBV12-4,TRBD2,CASSPTGGGGGQYF,TGTGCCAGCAGCCCAACTGGGGGGGGAGGAGGGCAGTACTTC
TRBJ1-2,few,TRBV20-1,.,CSAKQGYGYTF,TGCAGTGCAAAACAGGGCTATGGCTACACCTTC
TRBJ2-1,many,TRBV20-1,TRBD2,CSARDSGRAKSSYNEQFF,TGCAGTGCTAGAGATAGCGGGAGGGCCAAAAGCTCCTACAATGAGCAGTTCTTC
TRBJ2-1,many,TRBV3-1,TRBD2,CASSPSGPYNEQFF,TGTGCCAGCAGCCCTAGCGGGCCCTACAATGAGCAGTTCTTC
TRBJ2-2,.,TRBV6-5,.,CASSYRHLTSNTGELFF,TGTGCCAGCAGTTACCGACACCTCACTTCTAACACCGGGGAGCTGTTTTTT
TRBJ1-2,few,TRBV12-3/TRBV12-4,TRBD1,CASTSRWVGQGGDGYTF,TGTGCCAGCACCTCCCGTTGGGTGGGACAGGGGGGGGATGGCTACACCTTC
TRBJ2-3,.,TRBV7-9,TRBD2,CASSPGGLVTDTQYF,TGTGCCAGCAGTCCGGGAGGACTCGTCACAGATACGCAGTATTTT
TRBJ1-1,few,TRBV6-5,.,CASSYSERGNTEAFF,TGTGCCAGCAGTTATTCGGAGAGAGGGAACACTGAAGCTTTCTTT
TRBJ1-5,many,TRBV4-2,.,CASSQFIQGSNNQPQHF,TGTGCCAGCAGCCAATTTATTCAGGGAAGTAATAATCAGCCCCAGCATTTT
TRBJ1-1,many,TRBV3-1,.,CASSQAGRGNTEAFF,TGTGCCAGCAGCCAAGCAGGGAGGGGGAACACTGAAGCTTTCTTT
TRBJ1-1,many,TRBV27,TRBD1,CASSGRGRQTEAFF,TGTGCCAGCTCCGGGAGGGGGCGACAAACTGAAGCTTTCTTT
TRBJ2-7,few,TRBV20-1,.,CSATPGASYEQYF,TGCAGTGCCACCCCAGGGGCTTCCTACGAGCAGTACTTC